Here is one T cell receptor (beta chain) with its context. The authors' processing: Scientists estimated how many nucleated cells there were by amplifying reference gene primers. The method was immunoSEQ multiplex PCR; TCRdb's version includes in-frame clones alone and lacks a portion of them. D and trimming were read from the DNA, whereas the V and J calls and clone size are those reported in that table. This table has about 150,000 clones, roughly 90% appearing once. Trimming took 4 bases from V and 4 from J; bases not matched to a gene: 6. Germline values: CDR1 SGHTS, CDR2 YDEGEE. The CDR3 sequence is 15 residues long. This record comes from a study of blood T cell repertoires in COVID-19.

This chain links TRBV5-8 with TRBJ1-2; 11 bases agree with TRBD1. The clonotype was recovered from a woman aged 40-49 years who had been exposed to COVID-19. The sequenced material came from PBMCs or T cells enriched from blood (not recorded which). The CDR3 reads CASSIRTGGAYGYTF. The CDR3 DNA reads TGTGCCAGCAGCATCCGGACAGGGGGCGCCTATGGCTACACCTTC.